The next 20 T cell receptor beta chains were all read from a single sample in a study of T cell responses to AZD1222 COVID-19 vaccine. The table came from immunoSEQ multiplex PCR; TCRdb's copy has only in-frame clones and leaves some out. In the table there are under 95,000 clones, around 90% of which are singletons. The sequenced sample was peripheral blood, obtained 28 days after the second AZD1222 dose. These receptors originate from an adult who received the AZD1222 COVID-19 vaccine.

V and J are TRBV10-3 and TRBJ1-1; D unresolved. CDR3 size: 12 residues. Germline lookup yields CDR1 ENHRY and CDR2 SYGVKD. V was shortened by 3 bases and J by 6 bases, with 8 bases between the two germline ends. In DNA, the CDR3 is TGTGCCATCAGTGAAGGGAGCGCTGAAGCTTTCTTT. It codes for CAISEGSAEAFF.

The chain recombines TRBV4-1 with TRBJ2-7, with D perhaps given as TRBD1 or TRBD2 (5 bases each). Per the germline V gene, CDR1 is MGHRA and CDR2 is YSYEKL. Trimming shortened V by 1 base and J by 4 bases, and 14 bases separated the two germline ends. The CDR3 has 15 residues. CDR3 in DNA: TGCGCCAGCAGCCAAGTGAAGTCCGAGGGGTACGAGCAGTACTTC. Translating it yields CASSQVKSEGYEQYF.

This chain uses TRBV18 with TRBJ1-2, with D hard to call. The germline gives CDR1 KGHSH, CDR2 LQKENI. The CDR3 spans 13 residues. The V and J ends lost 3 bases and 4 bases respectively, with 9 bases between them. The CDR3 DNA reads TGTGCCAGCTCACCGAGGGCGGGCTATGGCTACACCTTC. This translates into CASSPRAGYGYTF. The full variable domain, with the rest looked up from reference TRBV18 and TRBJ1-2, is NAGVMQNPRHLVRRRGQEARLRCSPMKGHSHVYWYRQLPEEGLKFMVYLQKENIIDESGMPKERFSAEFPKEGPSILRIQQVVRGDSAAYFCASSPRAGYGYTFGSGTRLTVV.

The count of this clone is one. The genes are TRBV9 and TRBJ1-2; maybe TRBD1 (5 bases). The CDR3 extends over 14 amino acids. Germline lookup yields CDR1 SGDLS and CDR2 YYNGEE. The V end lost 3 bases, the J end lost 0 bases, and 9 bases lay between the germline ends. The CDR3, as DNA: TGTGCCAGCAGCGGGGCAGGGACTAACTATGGCTACACCTTC. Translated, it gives CASSGAGTNYGYTF.

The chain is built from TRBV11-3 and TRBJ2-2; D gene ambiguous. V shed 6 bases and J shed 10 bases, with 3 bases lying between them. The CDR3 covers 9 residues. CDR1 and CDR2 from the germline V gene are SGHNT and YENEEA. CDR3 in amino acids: CASRVELFF. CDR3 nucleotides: TGTGCCAGCAGGGTGGAGCTGTTTTTT.

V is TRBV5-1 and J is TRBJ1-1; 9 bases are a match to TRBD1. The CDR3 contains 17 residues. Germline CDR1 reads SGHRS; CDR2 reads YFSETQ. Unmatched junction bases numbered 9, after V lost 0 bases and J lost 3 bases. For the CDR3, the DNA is TGCGCCAGCAGCTTGGTCGGACAGGGGCTAAGGGACACTGAAGCTTTCTTT. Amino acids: CASSLVGQGLRDTEAFF.

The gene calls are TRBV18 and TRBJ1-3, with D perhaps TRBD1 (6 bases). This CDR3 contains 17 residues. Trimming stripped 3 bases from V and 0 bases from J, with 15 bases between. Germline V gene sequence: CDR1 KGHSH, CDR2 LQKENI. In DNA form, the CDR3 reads TGTGCCAGCTCACCGCCTGGGGGCTCAAGCTCTGGAAACACCATATATTTT. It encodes CASSPPGGSSSGNTIYF.

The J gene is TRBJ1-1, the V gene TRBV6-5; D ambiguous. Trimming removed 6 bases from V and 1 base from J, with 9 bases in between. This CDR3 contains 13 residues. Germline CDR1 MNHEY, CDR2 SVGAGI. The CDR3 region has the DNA TGTGCCAGCAGCCCCTTCGGGAACACTGAAGCTTTCTTT. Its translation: CASSPFGNTEAFF.

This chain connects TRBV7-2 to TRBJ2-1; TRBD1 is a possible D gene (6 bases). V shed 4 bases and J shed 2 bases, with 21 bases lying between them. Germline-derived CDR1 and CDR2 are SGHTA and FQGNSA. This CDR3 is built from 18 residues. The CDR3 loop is CASSSPVAGTPPYNEQFF. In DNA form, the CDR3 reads TGTGCCAGCAGCTCCCCTGTTGCCGGGACACCGCCCTACAATGAGCAGTTCTTC. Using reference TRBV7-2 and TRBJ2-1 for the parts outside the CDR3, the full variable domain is GAGVSQSPSNKVTEKGKDVELRCDPISGHTALYWYRQSLGQGLEFLIYFQGNSAPDKSGLPSDRFSAERTGGSVSTLTIQRTQQEDSAVYLCASSSPVAGTPPYNEQFFGPGTRLTVL.

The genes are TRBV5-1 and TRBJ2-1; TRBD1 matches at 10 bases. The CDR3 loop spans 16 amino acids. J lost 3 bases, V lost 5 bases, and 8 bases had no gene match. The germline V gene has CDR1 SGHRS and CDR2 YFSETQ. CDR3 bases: TGCGCCAGCAGTTTGACAGGGGGCCTTCTCTACAATGAGCAGTTCTTC. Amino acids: CASSLTGGLLYNEQFF.

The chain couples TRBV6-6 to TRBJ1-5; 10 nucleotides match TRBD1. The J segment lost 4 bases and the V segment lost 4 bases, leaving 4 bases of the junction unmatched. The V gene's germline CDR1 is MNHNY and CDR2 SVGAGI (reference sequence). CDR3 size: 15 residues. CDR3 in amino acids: CASSFLDRGNQPQHF. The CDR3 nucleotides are TGTGCCAGCAGTTTTCTGGACAGGGGGAATCAGCCCCAGCATTTT.

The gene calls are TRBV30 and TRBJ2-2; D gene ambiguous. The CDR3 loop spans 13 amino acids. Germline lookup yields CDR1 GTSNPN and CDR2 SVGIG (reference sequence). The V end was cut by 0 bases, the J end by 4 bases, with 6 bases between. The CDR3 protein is CAWSVGVTGELFF. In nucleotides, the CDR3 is TGTGCCTGGAGTGTAGGAGTCACCGGGGAGCTGTTTTTT.

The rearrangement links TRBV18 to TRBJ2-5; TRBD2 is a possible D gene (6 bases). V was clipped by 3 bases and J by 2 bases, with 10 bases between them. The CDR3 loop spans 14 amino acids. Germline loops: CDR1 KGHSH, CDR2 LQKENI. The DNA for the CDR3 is TGTGCCAGCTCACCCGAGGAGGGACAAGAGACCCAGTACTTC. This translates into CASSPEEGQETQYF.

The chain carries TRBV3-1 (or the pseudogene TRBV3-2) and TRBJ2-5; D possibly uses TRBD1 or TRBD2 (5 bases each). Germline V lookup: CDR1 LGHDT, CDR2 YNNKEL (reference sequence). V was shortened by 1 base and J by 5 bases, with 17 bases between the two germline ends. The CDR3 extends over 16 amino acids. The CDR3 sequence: CASSQASGTARETQYF. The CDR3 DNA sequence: TGTGCCAGCAGCCAAGCATCCGGGACGGCGAGGGAGACCCAGTACTTC.

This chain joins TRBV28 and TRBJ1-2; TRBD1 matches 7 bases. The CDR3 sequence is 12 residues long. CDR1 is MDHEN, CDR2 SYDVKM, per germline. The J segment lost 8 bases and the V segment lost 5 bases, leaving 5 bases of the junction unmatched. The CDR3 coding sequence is TGTGCCAGCAGTAGACAGGGTTGGGGCTACACCTTC. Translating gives CASSRQGWGYTF.

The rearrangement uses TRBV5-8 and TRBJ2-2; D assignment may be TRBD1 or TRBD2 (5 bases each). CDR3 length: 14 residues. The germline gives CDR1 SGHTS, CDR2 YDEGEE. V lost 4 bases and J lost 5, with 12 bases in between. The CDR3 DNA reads TGTGCCAGCAGCGCCCGGGGCCAAACCGGGGAGCTGTTTTTT. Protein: CASSARGQTGELFF.

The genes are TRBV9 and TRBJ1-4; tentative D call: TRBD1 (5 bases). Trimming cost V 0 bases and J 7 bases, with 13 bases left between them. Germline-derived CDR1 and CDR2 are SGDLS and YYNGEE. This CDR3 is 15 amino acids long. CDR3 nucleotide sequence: TGTGCCAGCAGCGTAGGGTCGGCGACAGCTGAAAAACTGTTTTTT. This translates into CASSVGSATAEKLFF.

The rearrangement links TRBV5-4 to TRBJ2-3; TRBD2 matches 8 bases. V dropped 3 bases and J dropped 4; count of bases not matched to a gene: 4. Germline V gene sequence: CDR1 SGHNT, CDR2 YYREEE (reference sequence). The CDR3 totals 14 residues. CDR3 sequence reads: CASSSAGGSDTQYF. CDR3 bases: TGTGCCAGCAGCTCTGCGGGGGGCTCAGATACGCAGTATTTT.

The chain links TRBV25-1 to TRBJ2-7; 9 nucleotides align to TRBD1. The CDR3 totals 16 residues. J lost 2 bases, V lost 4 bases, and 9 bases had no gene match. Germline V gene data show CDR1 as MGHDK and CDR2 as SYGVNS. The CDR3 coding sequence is TGTGCCAGCAGTGCCAAGGACAGGGGAAGGACCTACGAGCAGTACTTC. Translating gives CASSAKDRGRTYEQYF.

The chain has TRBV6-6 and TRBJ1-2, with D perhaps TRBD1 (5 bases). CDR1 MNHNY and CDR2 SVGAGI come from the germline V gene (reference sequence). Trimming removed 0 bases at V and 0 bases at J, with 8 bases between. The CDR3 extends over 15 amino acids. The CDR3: CASSYSGDANYGYTF. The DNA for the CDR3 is TGTGCCAGCAGTTACTCGGGGGATGCTAACTATGGCTACACCTTC.